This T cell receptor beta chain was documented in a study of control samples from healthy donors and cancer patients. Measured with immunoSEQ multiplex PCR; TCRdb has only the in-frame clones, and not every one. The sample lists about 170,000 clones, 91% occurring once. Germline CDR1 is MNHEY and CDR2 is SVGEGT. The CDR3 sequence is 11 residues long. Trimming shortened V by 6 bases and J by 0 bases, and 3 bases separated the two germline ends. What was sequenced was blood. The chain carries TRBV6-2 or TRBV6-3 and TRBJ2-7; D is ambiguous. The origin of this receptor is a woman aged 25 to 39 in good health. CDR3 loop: CASSHSYEQYF. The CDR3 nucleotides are TGTGCCAGCAGCCACTCCTACGAGCAGTACTTC.